This T cell receptor beta chain was obtained from a study of T cells after yellow fever vaccination. TCRdb fed the 5' RACE reads into MiXCR, producing one record per CDR3 protein. The table has just under 85,000 distinct CDR3 sequences, 13% seen once. CDR3 size: 14 residues. Germline loops: CDR1 SGHKS, CDR2 YYEKEE (reference sequence). The junction had 4 bases not matched to a gene; V was cut back by 4 bases and J by 4 bases. The sample consisted of CD8+ T cells not binding an NS4B(214-222) dextramer, sorted from PBMCs, taken roughly 20 days after the first yellow fever vaccination. The V and J genes are TRBV5-5 and TRBJ2-1; 8 bases line up with TRBD2. This clonotype was obtained from a man aged 18 to 29 who received the YFV17D yellow fever vaccine. The CDR3 DNA reads TGTGCCAGCAGCCCCCGGGAGGGGTACAATGAGCAGTTCTTC. Protein product: CASSPREGYNEQFF.